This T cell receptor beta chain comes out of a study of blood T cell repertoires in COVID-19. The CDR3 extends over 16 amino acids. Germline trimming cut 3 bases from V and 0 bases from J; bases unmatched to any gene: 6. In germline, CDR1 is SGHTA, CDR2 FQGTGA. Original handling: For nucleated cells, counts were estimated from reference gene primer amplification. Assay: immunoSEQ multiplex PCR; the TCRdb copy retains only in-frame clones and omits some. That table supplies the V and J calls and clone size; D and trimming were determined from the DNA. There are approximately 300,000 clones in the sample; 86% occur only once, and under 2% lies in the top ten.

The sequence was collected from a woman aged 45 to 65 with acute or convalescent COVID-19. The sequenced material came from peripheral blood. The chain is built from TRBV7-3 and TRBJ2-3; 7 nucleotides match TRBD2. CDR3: CASSFSLAASTDTQYF. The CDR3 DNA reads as TGTGCCAGCAGCTTTTCTCTAGCGGCTAGCACAGATACGCAGTATTTT.